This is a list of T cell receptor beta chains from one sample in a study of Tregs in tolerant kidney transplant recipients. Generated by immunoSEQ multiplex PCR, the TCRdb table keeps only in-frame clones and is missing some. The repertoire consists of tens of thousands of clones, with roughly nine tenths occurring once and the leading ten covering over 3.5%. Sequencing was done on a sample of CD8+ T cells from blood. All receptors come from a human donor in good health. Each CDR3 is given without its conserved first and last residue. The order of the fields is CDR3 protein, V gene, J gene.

CDR3aa: ASSSPQGFHEQY; v_gene: TRBV7-9; j_gene: TRBJ2-7
CDR3aa: ASSLGVTESVSYEQY; v_gene: TRBV6-8; j_gene: TRBJ2-7
CDR3aa: ASSFTGSYNEQF; v_gene: TRBV11-2; j_gene: TRBJ2-1
CDR3aa: ASSLAALLAGGPNEQF; v_gene: TRBV11-1; j_gene: TRBJ2-1
CDR3aa: ASSWAFPPDTEAF; v_gene: TRBV27; j_gene: TRBJ1-1
CDR3aa: ASSDSGGADTQY; v_gene: TRBV6-4; j_gene: TRBJ2-3
CDR3aa: ASSLRLAGSWTYTGELF; v_gene: TRBV5-6; j_gene: TRBJ2-2
CDR3aa: ATSTAGFNNEQF; v_gene: TRBV15; j_gene: TRBJ2-1
CDR3aa: ASIASGAYNEQF; v_gene: TRBV5-4; j_gene: TRBJ2-1
CDR3aa: ASSLVGRSTDTQY; v_gene: TRBV11-2; j_gene: TRBJ2-3
CDR3aa: ASSFTSGGPTSTDTQY; v_gene: TRBV5-1; j_gene: TRBJ2-3
CDR3aa: ASSPLAQSTDTQY; v_gene: TRBV14; j_gene: TRBJ2-3
CDR3aa: ASSLVAGGYGNTIY; v_gene: TRBV27; j_gene: TRBJ1-3
CDR3aa: SVAQGFDEQY; v_gene: TRBV29-1; j_gene: TRBJ2-7
CDR3aa: ASSFRLAGDDNEQF; v_gene: TRBV27; j_gene: TRBJ2-1
CDR3aa: ASSRQGSGANVLT; v_gene: TRBV5-4; j_gene: TRBJ2-6
CDR3aa: ASSNRDYKNIQY; v_gene: TRBV19; j_gene: TRBJ2-4
CDR3aa: ASSEAHWDRVNQPQH; v_gene: TRBV2; j_gene: TRBJ1-5
CDR3aa: AWSVGYGVEKLF; v_gene: TRBV30; j_gene: TRBJ1-4
CDR3aa: ASSGQGASGANVLT; v_gene: TRBV6-4; j_gene: TRBJ2-6
CDR3aa: ASSLGRGRFSGYT; v_gene: TRBV7-3; j_gene: TRBJ1-2
CDR3aa: ASSRDRRPSYNEQF; v_gene: TRBV7-6; j_gene: TRBJ2-1
CDR3aa: ASSDGQAAGTQY; v_gene: TRBV6-1; j_gene: TRBJ2-5
CDR3aa: ASSETSGRAGYEQY; v_gene: TRBV10-1; j_gene: TRBJ2-7
CDR3aa: ASGPALNTEAF; v_gene: TRBV12-5; j_gene: TRBJ1-1
CDR3aa: ASSPGQNPSYEQY; v_gene: TRBV5-6; j_gene: -
CDR3aa: ASSQDFQGLSGKDEQF; v_gene: TRBV4-2; j_gene: TRBJ2-1
CDR3aa: ASSATDRGGNQPQH; v_gene: TRBV9; j_gene: TRBJ1-5
CDR3aa: ASSLTSGGYNEQF; v_gene: TRBV2; j_gene: TRBJ2-1
CDR3aa: ASSLAGQVSTDTQY; v_gene: TRBV7-8; j_gene: TRBJ2-3
CDR3aa: ASSGTGASYEQY; v_gene: TRBV10-2; j_gene: TRBJ2-7
CDR3aa: ASSSFPTESQRSYNEQF; v_gene: TRBV5-1; j_gene: TRBJ2-1
CDR3aa: ASSLWGKGSPLH; v_gene: TRBV7-2; j_gene: TRBJ1-6
CDR3aa: ASSVGGTSPNEQF; v_gene: TRBV9; j_gene: TRBJ2-1
CDR3aa: ASSYSAGSDVEAF; v_gene: TRBV6-6; j_gene: TRBJ1-1
CDR3aa: ASSFQGLGSYNEQF; v_gene: TRBV27; j_gene: TRBJ2-1
CDR3aa: ASSVVGANYGYT; v_gene: TRBV27; j_gene: TRBJ1-2
CDR3aa: ASAPGDTGAEAF; v_gene: TRBV9; j_gene: TRBJ1-1
CDR3aa: ASSEVDGFLGEAF; v_gene: TRBV2; j_gene: TRBJ1-1
CDR3aa: ASGGGIYNSPLH; v_gene: TRBV2; j_gene: TRBJ1-6
CDR3aa: ASSPPTGGLNTGELF; v_gene: TRBV18; j_gene: TRBJ2-2
CDR3aa: ASSSRDTRREQY; v_gene: TRBV6-1; j_gene: TRBJ2-7
CDR3aa: ASLTGGQETQY; v_gene: TRBV6-6; j_gene: TRBJ2-5
CDR3aa: ATSRGQGYT; v_gene: TRBV15; j_gene: TRBJ1-2
CDR3aa: ASSLVRGLSSYEQY; v_gene: TRBV11-2; j_gene: TRBJ2-7
CDR3aa: AISDPTSGEVYEQY; v_gene: TRBV10-3; j_gene: TRBJ2-7
CDR3aa: ASSLGQGAGEAF; v_gene: TRBV7-9; j_gene: TRBJ1-1
CDR3aa: ASSLSSSRGAPYEQY; v_gene: TRBV27; j_gene: TRBJ2-7
CDR3aa: ASSLWGQPNYEQY; v_gene: TRBV7-3; j_gene: TRBJ2-7
CDR3aa: ASSTGTATYEQY; v_gene: TRBV7-9; j_gene: TRBJ2-7
CDR3aa: ASRGGRGIPEAF; v_gene: TRBV2; j_gene: TRBJ1-1
CDR3aa: ASSRTPDEQY; v_gene: TRBV5-6; j_gene: TRBJ2-7
CDR3aa: ASSLPGLESPEQY; v_gene: TRBV5-4; j_gene: TRBJ2-7